A selection of T cell receptor beta chains follows, all from one sample in a study of patients and donors after allogeneic stem cell transplantation. TCRdb reanalysed the RT-PCR reads using MiXCR and keeps one entry per CDR3 protein. The data show 900,000 to 1,000,000 distinct CDR3 sequences, with under 20% seen just once and 5% to 7.5% held by the top ten. The sample was blood, either unsorted or a sorted T cell fraction (not recorded which). The receptors were sampled from a human donor who was either an allogeneic HSCT recipient or a stem cell or donor lymphocyte infusion donor (not recorded which). It is not recorded whose cells these are; they may come from a transplant donor. The CDR3 runs from the conserved cysteine through the conserved F or W. The order of the fields is J gene, V gene, clone size, D gene, CDR3 DNA, CDR3 protein. D genes are given only for firm matches. Not all rows give a size; the values are once, few, many and, for expanded clones, a class.

TRBJ2-3 TRBV10-2 . . TGCGCCAGCAGAGCCGTCGGACGGTCTAGCACAGATACGCAGTATTTT CASRAVGRSSTDTQYF
TRBJ1-1 TRBV29-1 . . TGCAGCGCTGGCAGGGGCCCCCGGACTGAAGCTTTCTTT CSAGRGPRTEAFF
TRBJ2-1 TRBV11-2 many . TGTGCCAGCAGCTACGCTAATGAGCAGTTCTTC CASSYANEQFF
TRBJ2-3 TRBV3-1 few . TGTGCCAGCAGCCGGAACCGGGAAGGGACAGATACGCAGTATTTT CASSRNREGTDTQYF
TRBJ2-7 TRBV15 . TRBD1 TGTGCCACCAGCAGAACCGGAGGACAGGGAATCTACGAGCAGTACTTC CATSRTGGQGIYEQYF
TRBJ2-1 TRBV5-6 . . TGTGCCAGCAGCTTGAAAACGGGGGGCCTCTACAATGAGCAGTTCTTC CASSLKTGGLYNEQFF
TRBJ1-3 TRBV12-3/TRBV12-4 few . TGTGCCAGCAGCTGGGACGAGATCTCTGGAAACACCATATATTTT CASSWDEISGNTIYF
TRBJ2-7 TRBV6-1 few . TGTGCCAGCAGTGAAGACGAGGGGAACTACGAGCAGTACTTC CASSEDEGNYEQYF
TRBJ1-1 TRBV5-5 . . TGTGCCAGCAGCTTGATGGGCCCCGTAGGAGCTTTCTTT CASSLMGPVGAFF
TRBJ1-2 TRBV3-1 . . TGTGCCAGCAGCCAAGACACACTAAACTATGGCTACACCTTC CASSQDTLNYGYTF
TRBJ2-1 TRBV20-1 few . TGCAGTGCTAGAACCGAGGGGGGGGCGGATTACAATGAGCAGTTCTTC CSARTEGGADYNEQFF
TRBJ2-3 TRBV12-3/TRBV12-4 . . TGTGCCAGCAGCCTAGGAGCGGGTGTTACGCAGTATTTT CASSLGAGVTQYF
TRBJ1-2 TRBV12-3/TRBV12-4 . . TGTGCCAGCAGTTTGCGCACCTTC CASSLRTF
TRBJ2-2 TRBV29-1 . TRBD1 TGCAGCGCTCGGACAGGGGCAAGCGGGGAGCTGTTTTTT CSARTGASGELFF
TRBJ2-3 TRBV12-3/TRBV12-4 . . TGTGCCAGCAGTTCCATTCGGGAATATACTAGCACAGATACGCAGTATTTT CASSSIREYTSTDTQYF
TRBJ2-1 TRBV4-2 . . TGTGCCAGCAGCCAAGGGACAAGCAATGAGCAGTTCTTC CASSQGTSNEQFF
TRBJ2-1 TRBV12-3/TRBV12-4 . TRBD2 TGTGCCAGCAGTCAGACTAGCGGGAGGGCCAGCTCCTACAATGAGCAGTTCTTC CASSQTSGRASSYNEQFF
TRBJ2-1 TRBV5-1 few TRBD2 TGCGCCAGCAATCTAGCGGGATTTACCTACAATGAGCAGTTCTTC CASNLAGFTYNEQFF
TRBJ1-6 TRBV19 . . TGTGCCAGTAGTATACAGCCCGGGACAAGGAATAATTCACCCCTCCACTTT CASSIQPGTRNNSPLHF
TRBJ1-6 TRBV5-6 few . TGTTTTAGGGCCGACAATTCACCCCTCCACTTT CFRADNSPLHF
TRBJ2-2 TRBV6-1 . . TGTGCCAGCGGGCCGGGACTCCTTATCGGGGAGCTGTTTTTT CASGPGLLIGELFF
TRBJ1-1 TRBV12-3/TRBV12-4 . . TGTGCCAGCAGTCCGGCCGACAGCCGCATGAACACTGAAGCTTTCTTT CASSPADSRMNTEAFF
TRBJ2-7 TRBV7-3 few TRBD2 TGTGCCAGCAGCCCACCCCGGACTAGCGGGAGCAACGAGCAGTACTTC CASSPPRTSGSNEQYF
TRBJ1-1 TRBV6-1 . TRBD1 TGTGCCAGCACCACGGACAGGGACCGTGAAGCTTTCTTT CASTTDRDREAFF
TRBJ1-2 TRBV18 few . TGTGCCAGCTCACCCGACAAGTATTATGGCTACACCTTC CASSPDKYYGYTF
TRBJ1-5 TRBV24-1 few TRBD1 TGTGCCACCTCTGCGGGGCAGGGGGCTTATCAGCCCCAGCATTTT CATSAGQGAYQPQHF
TRBJ2-4 TRBV29-1 few TRBD1 TGCAGCGCGAGGGGGCGAGAGAGCATTCAGTACTTC CSARGRESIQYF
TRBJ2-1 TRBV11-2 once TRBD1 TGTGCCAGCAGCTTAAGGGGGACCGGGACAGGTTTCCATGAGCAGTTCTTC CASSLRGTGTGFHEQFF
TRBJ2-7 TRBV7-2 . TRBD2 TGTGCCAGCAGCGAGAGACTAGCGGTCTACGAGCAGTACTTC CASSERLAVYEQYF
TRBJ2-5 TRBV6-5 . TRBD1 TGTGCCAGCAGTTCCGCCGGGACAGGGGGGGGAGAGACCCAGTACTTC CASSSAGTGGGETQYF
TRBJ2-3 TRBV29-1 few . TGCAGCGGGCGTGGGACAAAGGATCATACGCAGTATTTT CSGRGTKDHTQYF
TRBJ1-2 TRBV9 few . TGTGCCAGCAGCGACCTCGCTAACTATGGCTACACCTTC CASSDLANYGYTF
TRBJ2-3 TRBV7-9 few TRBD1 TGTGCCAGCAGCTGGCGGGACAGGAGGTATCCAGATACGCAGTATTTT CASSWRDRRYPDTQYF
TRBJ2-2 TRBV20-1 few . TGCAGTGCTAGACAATATACCGGCGCCGGGGAGCTGTTTTTT CSARQYTGAGELFF
TRBJ2-6 TRBV27 . . TGTGCCAGCAGTACCCTCTCTGGGGCCAACGTCCTGACTTTC CASSTLSGANVLTF
TRBJ2-1 TRBV5-1 many TRBD2 TGCGCCAGCAGCTTGGCTAGCGGGGGTTACAATGAGCAGTTCTTC CASSLASGGYNEQFF
TRBJ2-2 TRBV29-1 . . TGCAGCGTTGAAGATCGCGCGAGGGGGCTGTTTTTT CSVEDRARGLFF
TRBJ1-1 TRBV5-1 few . TGCGCCAGCAGGGCCACACAGAGGAACACTGAAGCTTTCTTT CASRATQRNTEAFF
TRBJ2-1 TRBV7-8 many TRBD1 TGTGCCAGCAGCTTAGCGACAGGGGGGAAGTTCTTC CASSLATGGKFF
TRBJ2-7 TRBV6-5 many . TGTGCCAGCAGTTACTCTGGGTTACAACCTCGAATCGAGCAGTACTTC CASSYSGLQPRIEQYF
TRBJ1-1 TRBV29-1 . . TGCAGCGTCGCCTTCCCTGAAGCTTTCTTT CSVAFPEAFF